This T cell receptor (beta chain) was documented in a study of OX40 agonist ivuxolimab in advanced cancers. Study summary: Prior therapy, whether anti-PD-1, anti-PD-L1 or anti-CTLA-4, was allowed, and more than 35% had some.

As for this clone: Its target is not known.

CDR3 length equals 19 residues. J lost 2 bases, V lost 0 bases, and 12 bases had no gene match. Per germline, CDR1 WNHNN and CDR2 SYGVQD (reference sequence). Using immunoSEQ multiplex PCR, the repertoire was profiled, and TCRdb retains in-frame clones only, with some absent. This table holds around 130,000 clones, about 93% found once. General study points: Among the lowest peripheral clonal expansion occurred in 0.1-3.0 mg/kg partial responders.

Here the sequenced sample was CD4+ or CD8+ T cells sorted from blood, taken in a trial of the OX40 agonist ivuxolimab. The chain is built from TRBV10-1 and TRBJ1-1, with 10 bases lining up with TRBD1. The clonotype was recovered from an adult with an advanced solid tumor such as melanoma, head and neck, liver or kidney cancer. The CDR3 protein is CASSESKRDRGPKNTEAFF. The DNA for the CDR3 is TGCGCCAGCAGTGAGTCGAAAAGGGACAGGGGCCCGAAAAACACTGAAGCTTTCTTT.